Reported below is one TCR beta chain. Method: immunoSEQ multiplex PCR; TCRdb's copy keeps in-frame clones and lacks some. The repertoire shows about 190,000 clones; the top ten hold approximately 2.2%. There are 14 residues in the CDR3. Deletions cut 5 bases from V and 8 bases from J, with 15 bases between. The germline gives CDR1 SEHNR, CDR2 FQNEAQ (reference sequence). This entry comes from a study of control samples from healthy donors and cancer patients. Material: blood. This TCR was sampled from a young woman in good health. The chain uses TRBV7-9 and TRBJ1-4, with a possible D match to TRBD1 (5 bases). CDR3 sequence (DNA): TGTGCCAGCAGCCCAGCGCGGGGCAACGAAAAACTGTTTTTT. Protein sequence: CASSPARGNEKLFF.